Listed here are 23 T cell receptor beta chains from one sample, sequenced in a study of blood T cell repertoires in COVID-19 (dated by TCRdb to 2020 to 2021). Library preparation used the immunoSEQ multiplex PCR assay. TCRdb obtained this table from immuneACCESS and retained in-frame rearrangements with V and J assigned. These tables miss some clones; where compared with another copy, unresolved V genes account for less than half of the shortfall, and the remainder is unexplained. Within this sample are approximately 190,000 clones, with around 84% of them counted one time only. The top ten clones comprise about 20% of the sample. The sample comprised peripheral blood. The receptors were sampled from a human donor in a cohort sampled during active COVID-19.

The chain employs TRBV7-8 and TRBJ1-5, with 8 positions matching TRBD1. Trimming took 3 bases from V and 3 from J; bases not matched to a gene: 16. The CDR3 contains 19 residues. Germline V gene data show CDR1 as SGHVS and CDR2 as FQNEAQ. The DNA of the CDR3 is TGTGCCAGCAGCTTTTTCGCGGAAACCCTGGGACAGGCCAATCAGCCCCAGCATTTT. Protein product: CASSFFAETLGQANQPQHF.

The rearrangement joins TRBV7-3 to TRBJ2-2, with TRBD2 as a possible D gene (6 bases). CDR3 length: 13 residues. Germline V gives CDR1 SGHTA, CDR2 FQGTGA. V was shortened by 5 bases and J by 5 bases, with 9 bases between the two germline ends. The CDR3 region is CASSAGTTGELFF. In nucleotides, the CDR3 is TGTGCCAGCAGCGCCGGGACTACCGGGGAGCTGTTTTTT.

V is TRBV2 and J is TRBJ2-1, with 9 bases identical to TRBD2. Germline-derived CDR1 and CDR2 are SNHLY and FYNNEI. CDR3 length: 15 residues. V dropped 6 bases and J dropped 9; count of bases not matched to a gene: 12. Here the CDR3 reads CASREKREVYGEQFF. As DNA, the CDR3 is TGTGCCAGCAGGGAAAAGCGGGAGGTATATGGTGAGCAGTTCTTC.

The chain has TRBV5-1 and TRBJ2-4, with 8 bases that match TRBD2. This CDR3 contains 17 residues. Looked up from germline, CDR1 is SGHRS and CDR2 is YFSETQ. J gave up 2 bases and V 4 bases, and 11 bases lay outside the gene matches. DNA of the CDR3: TGCGCCAGCAGCGAATGGAGCGGGAGTGGTCCCAAAAACATTCAGTACTTC. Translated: CASSEWSGSGPKNIQYF.

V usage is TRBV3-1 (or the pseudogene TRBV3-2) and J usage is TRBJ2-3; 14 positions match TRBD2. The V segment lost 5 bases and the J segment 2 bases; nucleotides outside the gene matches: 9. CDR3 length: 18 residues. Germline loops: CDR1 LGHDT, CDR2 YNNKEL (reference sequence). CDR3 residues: CASSLSGTSGGTTDTQYF. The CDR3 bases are TGTGCCAGCAGCTTGTCCGGGACTAGCGGGGGTACCACAGATACGCAGTATTTT.

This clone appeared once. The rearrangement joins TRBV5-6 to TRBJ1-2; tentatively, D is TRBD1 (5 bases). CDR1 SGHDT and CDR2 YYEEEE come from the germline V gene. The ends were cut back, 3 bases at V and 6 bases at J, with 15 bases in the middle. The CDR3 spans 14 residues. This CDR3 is CASSYVRGTNGYTF. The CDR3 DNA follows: TGTGCCAGCAGCTACGTTAGGGGAACGAATGGCTACACCTTC. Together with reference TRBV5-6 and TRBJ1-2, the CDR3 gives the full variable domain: DAGVTQSPTHLIKTRGQQVTLRCSPKSGHDTVSWYQQALGQGPQFIFQYYEEEERQRGNFPDRFSGHQFPNYSSELNVNALLLGDSALYLCASSYVRGTNGYTFGSGTRLTVV.

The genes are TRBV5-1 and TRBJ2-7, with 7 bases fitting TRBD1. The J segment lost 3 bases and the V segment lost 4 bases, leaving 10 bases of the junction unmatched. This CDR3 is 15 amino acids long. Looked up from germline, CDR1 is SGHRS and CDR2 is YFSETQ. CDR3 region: CASSRWDSEGYEQYF. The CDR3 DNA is TGCGCCAGCAGCCGATGGGACAGCGAAGGCTACGAGCAGTACTTC.

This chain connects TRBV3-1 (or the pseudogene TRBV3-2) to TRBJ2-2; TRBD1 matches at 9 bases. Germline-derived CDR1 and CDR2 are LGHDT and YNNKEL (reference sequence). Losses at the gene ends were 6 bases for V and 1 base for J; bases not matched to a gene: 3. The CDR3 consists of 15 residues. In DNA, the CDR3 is TGTGCCAGCAGACGGGACAGGGAGAACACCGGGGAGCTGTTTTTT. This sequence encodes CASRRDRENTGELFF.

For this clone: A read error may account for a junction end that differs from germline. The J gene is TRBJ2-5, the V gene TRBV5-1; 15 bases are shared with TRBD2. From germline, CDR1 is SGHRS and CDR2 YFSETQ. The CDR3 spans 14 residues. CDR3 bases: TGCGCCAGCAGCGGGACTAGCGGGGGGCGCTACCGTCACTTC. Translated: CASSGTSGGRYRHF.

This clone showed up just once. The CDR3 spells CASSDENYEQYV. The CDR3 nucleotides read TGTGCCAGCAGTGATGAGAACTACGAGCAGTACGTC. The chain joins TRBV2 to TRBJ2-7; D not certain. CDR1 is SNHLY, CDR2 FYNNEI, per germline. This CDR3 contains 12 residues. V dropped 3 bases and J dropped 3 bases, with 6 bases sitting between them.

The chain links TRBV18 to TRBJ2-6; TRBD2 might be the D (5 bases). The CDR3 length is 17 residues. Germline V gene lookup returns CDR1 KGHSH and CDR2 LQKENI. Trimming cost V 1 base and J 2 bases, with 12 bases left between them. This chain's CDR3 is CASSPLPTGTGANVLTF. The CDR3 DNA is TGTGCCAGCTCACCACTGCCGACCGGGACTGGGGCCAACGTCCTGACTTTC.

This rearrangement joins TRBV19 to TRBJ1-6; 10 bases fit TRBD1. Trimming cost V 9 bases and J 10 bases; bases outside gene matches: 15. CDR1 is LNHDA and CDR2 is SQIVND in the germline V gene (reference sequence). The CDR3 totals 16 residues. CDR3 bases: TGTGCCAGCCGCACCGCTGGGACAGGGGAGTTCTCACCCCTCCACTTT. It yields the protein CASRTAGTGEFSPLHF.

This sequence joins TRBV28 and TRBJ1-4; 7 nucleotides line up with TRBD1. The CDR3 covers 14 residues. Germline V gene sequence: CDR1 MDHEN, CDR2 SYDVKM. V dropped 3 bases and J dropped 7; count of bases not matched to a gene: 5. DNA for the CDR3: TGTGCCAGCAGTTTCAACAGGGGTGGTGAAAAACTGTTTTTT. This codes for CASSFNRGGEKLFF.

CDR3 amino acids: CASSLDLTFTF. The CDR3 bases are TGTGCCAGCAGTTTGGACTTGACGTTCACCTTC. The J gene is TRBJ1-2, the V gene TRBV28; D unresolved. Trimming shortened V by 3 bases and J by 13 bases, and 12 bases separated the two germline ends. The CDR3 length is 11 residues. From germline, CDR1 is MDHEN and CDR2 SYDVKM.

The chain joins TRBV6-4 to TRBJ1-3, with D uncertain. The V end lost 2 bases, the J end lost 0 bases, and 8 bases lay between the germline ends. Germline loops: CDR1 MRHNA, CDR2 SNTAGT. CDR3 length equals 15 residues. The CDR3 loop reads CASSDGPASGNTIYF. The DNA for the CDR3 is TGTGCCAGCAGTGACGGCCCTGCCTCTGGAAACACCATATATTTT.

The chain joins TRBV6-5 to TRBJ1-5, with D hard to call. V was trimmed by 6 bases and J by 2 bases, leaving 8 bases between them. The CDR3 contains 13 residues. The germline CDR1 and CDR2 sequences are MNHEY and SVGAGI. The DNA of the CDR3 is TGTGCCAGCAGCTCGACACGCAATCAGCCCCAGCATTTT. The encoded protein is CASSSTRNQPQHF.

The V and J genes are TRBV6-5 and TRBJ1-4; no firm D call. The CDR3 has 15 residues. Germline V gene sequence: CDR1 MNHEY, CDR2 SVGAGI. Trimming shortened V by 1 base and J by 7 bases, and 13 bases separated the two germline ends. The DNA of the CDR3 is TGTGCCAGCAGTTACTTGGGCCAGAGATCTGAAAAACTGTTTTTT. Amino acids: CASSYLGQRSEKLFF.

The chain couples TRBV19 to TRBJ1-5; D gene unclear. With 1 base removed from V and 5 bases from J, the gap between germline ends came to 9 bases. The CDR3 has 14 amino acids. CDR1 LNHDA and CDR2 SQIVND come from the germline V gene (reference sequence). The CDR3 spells CASSIGRTYQPQHF. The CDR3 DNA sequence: TGTGCCAGTAGTATAGGCAGAACCTATCAGCCCCAGCATTTT.

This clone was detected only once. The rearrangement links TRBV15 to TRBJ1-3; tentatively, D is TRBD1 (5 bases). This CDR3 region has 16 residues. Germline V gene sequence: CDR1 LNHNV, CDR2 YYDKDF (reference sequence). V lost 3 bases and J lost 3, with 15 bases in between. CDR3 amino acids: CATSSGQQAVGNTIYF. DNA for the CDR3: TGTGCCACCAGCAGTGGCCAACAGGCGGTTGGAAACACCATATATTTT.

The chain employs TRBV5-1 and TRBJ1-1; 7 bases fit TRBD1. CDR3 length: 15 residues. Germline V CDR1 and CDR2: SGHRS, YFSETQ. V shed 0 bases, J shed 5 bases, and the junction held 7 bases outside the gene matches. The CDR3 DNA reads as TGCGCCAGCAGCTTGGACAGGGGCGTTGGGACTGAAGCTTTCTTT. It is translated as CASSLDRGVGTEAFF.

The CDR3 bases are TGTGCCAGCAGTTCCGGGACAGGGGCGTTTGGTGAGCAGTTCTTC. Translating gives CASSSGTGAFGEQFF. V gene TRBV6-1 combines with J gene TRBJ2-1; 10 bases agree with TRBD1. The CDR3 is made up of 15 amino acids. V shed 5 bases, J shed 9 bases, and the junction held 10 bases outside the gene matches. Germline lookup yields CDR1 MNHNS and CDR2 SASEGT.

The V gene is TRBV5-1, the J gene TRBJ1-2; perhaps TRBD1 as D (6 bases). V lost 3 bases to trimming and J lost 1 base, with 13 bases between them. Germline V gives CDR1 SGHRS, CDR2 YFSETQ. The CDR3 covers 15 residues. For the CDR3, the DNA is TGCGCCAGCAGCTCACAGGGAAGGGTTAACTATGGCTACACCTTC. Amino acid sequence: CASSSQGRVNYGYTF. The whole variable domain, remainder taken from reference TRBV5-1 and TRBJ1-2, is KAGVTQTPRYLIKTRGQQVTLSCSPISGHRSVSWYQQTPGQGLQFLFEYFSETQRNKGNFPGRFSGRQFSNSRSEMNVSTLELGDSALYLCASSSQGRVNYGYTFGSGTRLTVV.

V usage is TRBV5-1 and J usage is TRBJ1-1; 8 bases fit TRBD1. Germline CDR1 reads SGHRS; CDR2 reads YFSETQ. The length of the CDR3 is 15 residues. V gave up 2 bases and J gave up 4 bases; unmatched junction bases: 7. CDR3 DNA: TGCGCCAGCAGCTTCAGTCAGGGGGCGCGCACTGAAGCTTTCTTT. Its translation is CASSFSQGARTEAFF.